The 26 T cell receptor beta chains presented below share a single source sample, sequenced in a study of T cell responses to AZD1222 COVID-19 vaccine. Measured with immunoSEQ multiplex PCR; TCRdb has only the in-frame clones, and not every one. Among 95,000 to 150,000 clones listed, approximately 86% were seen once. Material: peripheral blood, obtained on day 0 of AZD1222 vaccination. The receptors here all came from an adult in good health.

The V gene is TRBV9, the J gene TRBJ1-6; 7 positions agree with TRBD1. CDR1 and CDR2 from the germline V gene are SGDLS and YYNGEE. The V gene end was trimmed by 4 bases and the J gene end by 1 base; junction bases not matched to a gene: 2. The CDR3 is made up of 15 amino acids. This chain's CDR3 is CASSPGGSYNSPLHF. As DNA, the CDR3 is TGTGCCAGCAGCCCAGGGGGGTCCTATAATTCACCCCTCCACTTT.

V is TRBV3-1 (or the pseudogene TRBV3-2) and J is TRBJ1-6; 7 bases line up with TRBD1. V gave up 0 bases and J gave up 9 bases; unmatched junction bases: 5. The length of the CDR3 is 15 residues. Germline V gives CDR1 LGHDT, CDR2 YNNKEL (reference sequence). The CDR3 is CASSQEDRWASPLHF. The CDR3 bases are TGTGCCAGCAGCCAAGAGGACAGGTGGGCTTCACCCCTCCACTTT.

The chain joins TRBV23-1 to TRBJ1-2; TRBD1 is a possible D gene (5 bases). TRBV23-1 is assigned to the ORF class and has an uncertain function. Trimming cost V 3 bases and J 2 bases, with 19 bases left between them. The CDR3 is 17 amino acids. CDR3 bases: TGCGCCAGCAGTCACTCCCTCAGGGACGGGCTCAACTATGGCTACACCTTC. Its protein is CASSHSLRDGLNYGYTF.

For the CDR3, the DNA is TGTGCCAGCAGCCCGGTGACAGGTGAAGCTTTCTTT. The encoded protein is CASSPVTGEAFF. The chain is built from TRBV5-4 and TRBJ1-1, with a tentative D call TRBD1 (6 bases). V was pared by 4 bases and J by 7 bases, with 11 bases between. The germline V gene has CDR1 SGHNT and CDR2 YYREEE (reference sequence). This CDR3 comprises 12 residues.

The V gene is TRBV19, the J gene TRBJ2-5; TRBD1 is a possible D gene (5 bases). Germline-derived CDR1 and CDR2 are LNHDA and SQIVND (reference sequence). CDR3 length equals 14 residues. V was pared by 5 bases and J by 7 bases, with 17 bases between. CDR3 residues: CASSESGAWGTQYF. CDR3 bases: TGTGCCAGTAGTGAGTCTGGGGCGTGGGGGACCCAGTACTTC.

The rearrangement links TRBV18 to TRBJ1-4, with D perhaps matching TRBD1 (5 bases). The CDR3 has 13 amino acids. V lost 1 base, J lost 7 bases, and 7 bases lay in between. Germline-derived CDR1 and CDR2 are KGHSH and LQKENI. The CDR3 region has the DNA TGTGCCAGCTCACCACGGGACGGTGAAAAACTGTTTTTT. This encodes CASSPRDGEKLFF.

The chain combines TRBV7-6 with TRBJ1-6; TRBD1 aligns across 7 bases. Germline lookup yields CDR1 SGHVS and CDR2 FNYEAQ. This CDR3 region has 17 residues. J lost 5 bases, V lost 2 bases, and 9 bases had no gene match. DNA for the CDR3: TGTGCCAGCAGCTTAAAAATACGCGGGACAGATAATTCACCCCTCCACTTT. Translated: CASSLKIRGTDNSPLHF.

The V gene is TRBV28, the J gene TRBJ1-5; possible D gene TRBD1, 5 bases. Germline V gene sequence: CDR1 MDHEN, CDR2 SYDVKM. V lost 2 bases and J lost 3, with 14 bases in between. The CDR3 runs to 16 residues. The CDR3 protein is CASSLLGGAPNQPQHF. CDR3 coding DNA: TGTGCCAGCAGTTTACTGGGTGGGGCCCCCAATCAGCCCCAGCATTTT.

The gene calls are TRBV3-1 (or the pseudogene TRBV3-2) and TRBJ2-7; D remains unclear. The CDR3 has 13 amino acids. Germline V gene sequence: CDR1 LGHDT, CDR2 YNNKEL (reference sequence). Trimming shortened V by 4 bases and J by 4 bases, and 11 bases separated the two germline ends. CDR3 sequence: CASSRRTPYEQYF. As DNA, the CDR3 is TGTGCCAGCAGCCGGAGAACTCCGTACGAGCAGTACTTC.

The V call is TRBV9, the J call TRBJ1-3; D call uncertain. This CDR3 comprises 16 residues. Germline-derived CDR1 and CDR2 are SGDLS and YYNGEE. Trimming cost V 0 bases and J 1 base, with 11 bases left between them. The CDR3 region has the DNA TGTGCCAGCAGCGTAGACAGCCCTGAGTCTGGAAACACCATATATTTT. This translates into CASSVDSPESGNTIYF.

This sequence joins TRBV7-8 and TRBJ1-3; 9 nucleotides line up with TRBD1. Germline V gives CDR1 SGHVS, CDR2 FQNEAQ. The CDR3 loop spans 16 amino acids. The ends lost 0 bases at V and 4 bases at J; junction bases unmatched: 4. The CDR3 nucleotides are TGTGCCAGCAGCTTAGCTACAGGGGGCAAGGGAAACACCATATATTTT. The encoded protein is CASSLATGGKGNTIYF.

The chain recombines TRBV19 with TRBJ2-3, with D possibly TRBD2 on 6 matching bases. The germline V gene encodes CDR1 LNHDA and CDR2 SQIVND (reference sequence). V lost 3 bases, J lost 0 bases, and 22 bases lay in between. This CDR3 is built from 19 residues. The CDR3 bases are TGTGCCAGTAGTATTGGGGGACTGGCTTTATCCTCTAGCACAGATACGCAGTATTTT. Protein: CASSIGGLALSSSTDTQYF.

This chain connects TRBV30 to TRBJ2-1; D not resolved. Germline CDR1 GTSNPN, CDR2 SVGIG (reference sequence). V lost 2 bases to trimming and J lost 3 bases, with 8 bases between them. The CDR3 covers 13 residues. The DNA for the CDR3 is TGTGCCTGGAGTATGGTAGGCTACAATGAGCAGTTCTTC. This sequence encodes CAWSMVGYNEQFF.

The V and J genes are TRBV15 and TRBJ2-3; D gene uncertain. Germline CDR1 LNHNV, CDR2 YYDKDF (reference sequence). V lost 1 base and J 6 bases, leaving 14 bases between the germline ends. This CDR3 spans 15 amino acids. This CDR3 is CATSRGGFQMDTQYF. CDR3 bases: TGTGCCACCAGCAGAGGTGGGTTTCAGATGGATACGCAGTATTTT.

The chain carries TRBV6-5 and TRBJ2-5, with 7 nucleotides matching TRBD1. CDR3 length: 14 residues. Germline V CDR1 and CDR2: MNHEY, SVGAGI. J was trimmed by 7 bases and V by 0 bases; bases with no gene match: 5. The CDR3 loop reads CASSYSSGGRTQYF. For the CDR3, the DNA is TGTGCCAGCAGTTACTCTTCAGGGGGTAGGACCCAGTACTTC.

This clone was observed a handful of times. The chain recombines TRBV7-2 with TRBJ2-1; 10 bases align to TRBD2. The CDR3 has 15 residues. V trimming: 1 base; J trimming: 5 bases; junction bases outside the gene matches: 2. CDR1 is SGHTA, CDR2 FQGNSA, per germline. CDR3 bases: TGTGCCAGCAGCTTAGAACTAGCGGGGAACAATGAGCAGTTCTTC. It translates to CASSLELAGNNEQFF.

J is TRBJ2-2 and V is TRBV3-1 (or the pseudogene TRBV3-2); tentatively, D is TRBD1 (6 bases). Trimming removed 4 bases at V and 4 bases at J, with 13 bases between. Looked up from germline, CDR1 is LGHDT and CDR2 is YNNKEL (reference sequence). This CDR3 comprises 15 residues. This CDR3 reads CASSPRTDPTGELFF. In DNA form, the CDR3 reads TGTGCCAGCAGCCCCCGGACAGATCCCACCGGGGAGCTGTTTTTT.

The CDR3 here is CASSIVDRVNTEAFF. The DNA of the CDR3 is TGTGCCAGTAGTATAGTCGACAGGGTGAACACTGAAGCTTTCTTT. V and J are TRBV19 and TRBJ1-1; TRBD1 aligns across 7 bases. CDR3 length: 15 residues. The germline CDR1 and CDR2 sequences are LNHDA and SQIVND (reference sequence). V trimming: 1 base; J trimming: 0 bases; junction bases outside the gene matches: 2. Looking up the rest from reference TRBV19 and TRBJ1-1 gives the full variable domain: DGGITQSPKYLFRKEGQNVTLSCEQNLNHDAMYWYRQDPGQGLRLIYYSQIVNDFQKGDIAEGYSVSREKKESFPLTVTSAQKNPTAFYLCASSIVDRVNTEAFFGQGTRLTVV.

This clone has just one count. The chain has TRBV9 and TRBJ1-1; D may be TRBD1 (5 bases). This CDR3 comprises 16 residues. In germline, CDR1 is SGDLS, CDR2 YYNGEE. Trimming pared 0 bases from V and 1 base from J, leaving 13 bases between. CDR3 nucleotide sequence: TGTGCCAGCAGCGTAGACGCGGGACGGACGAACACTGAAGCTTTCTTT. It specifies CASSVDAGRTNTEAFF.

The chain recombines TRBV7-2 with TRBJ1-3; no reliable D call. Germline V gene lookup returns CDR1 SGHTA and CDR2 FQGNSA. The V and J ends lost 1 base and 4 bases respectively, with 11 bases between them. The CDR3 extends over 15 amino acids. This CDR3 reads CASSLGAGVGNTIYF. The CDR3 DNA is TGTGCCAGCAGCTTAGGAGCTGGGGTCGGAAACACCATATATTTT.

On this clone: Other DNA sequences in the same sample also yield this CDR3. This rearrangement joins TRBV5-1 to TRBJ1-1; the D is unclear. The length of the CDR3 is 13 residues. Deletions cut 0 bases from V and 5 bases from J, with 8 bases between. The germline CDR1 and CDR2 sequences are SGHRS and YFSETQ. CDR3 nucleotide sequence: TGCGCCAGCAGCTTGGAAGGCGGGACTGAAGCTTTCTTT. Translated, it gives CASSLEGGTEAFF.

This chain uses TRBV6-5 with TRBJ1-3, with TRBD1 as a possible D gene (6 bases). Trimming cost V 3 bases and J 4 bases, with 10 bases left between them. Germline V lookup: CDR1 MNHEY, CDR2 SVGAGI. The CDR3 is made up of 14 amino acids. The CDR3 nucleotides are TGTGCCAGCAGTTATAACAGGGTGGGAAACACCATATATTTT. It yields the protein CASSYNRVGNTIYF.

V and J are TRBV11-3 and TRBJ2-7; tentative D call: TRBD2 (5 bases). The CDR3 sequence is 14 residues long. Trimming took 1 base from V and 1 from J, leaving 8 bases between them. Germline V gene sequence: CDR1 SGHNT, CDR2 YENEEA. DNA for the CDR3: TGTGCCAGCAGCTTAGGAGAGGGTTCCTACGAGCAGTACTTC. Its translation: CASSLGEGSYEQYF.

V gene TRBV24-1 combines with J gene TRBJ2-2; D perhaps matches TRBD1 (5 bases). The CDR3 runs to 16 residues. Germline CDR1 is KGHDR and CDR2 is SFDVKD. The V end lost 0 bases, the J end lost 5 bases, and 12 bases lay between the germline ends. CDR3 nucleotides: TGTGCCACCAGTGATTTGCGGCAGGGAAGGACCGGGGAGCTGTTTTTT. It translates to CATSDLRQGRTGELFF.

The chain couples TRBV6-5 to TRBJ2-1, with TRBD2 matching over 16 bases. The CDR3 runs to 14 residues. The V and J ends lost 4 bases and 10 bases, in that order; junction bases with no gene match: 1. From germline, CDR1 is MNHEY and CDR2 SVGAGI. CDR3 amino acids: CASSSGLAGGEQFF. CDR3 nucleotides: TGTGCCAGCAGTTCGGGACTAGCGGGGGGGGAGCAGTTCTTC.

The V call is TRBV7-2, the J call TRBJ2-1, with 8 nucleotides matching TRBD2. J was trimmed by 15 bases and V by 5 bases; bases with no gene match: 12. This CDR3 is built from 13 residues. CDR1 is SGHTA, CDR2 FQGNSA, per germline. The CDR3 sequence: CASSETTGGLSFF. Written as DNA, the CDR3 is TGTGCCAGCAGCGAGACCACGGGGGGGCTTTCGTTCTTC.